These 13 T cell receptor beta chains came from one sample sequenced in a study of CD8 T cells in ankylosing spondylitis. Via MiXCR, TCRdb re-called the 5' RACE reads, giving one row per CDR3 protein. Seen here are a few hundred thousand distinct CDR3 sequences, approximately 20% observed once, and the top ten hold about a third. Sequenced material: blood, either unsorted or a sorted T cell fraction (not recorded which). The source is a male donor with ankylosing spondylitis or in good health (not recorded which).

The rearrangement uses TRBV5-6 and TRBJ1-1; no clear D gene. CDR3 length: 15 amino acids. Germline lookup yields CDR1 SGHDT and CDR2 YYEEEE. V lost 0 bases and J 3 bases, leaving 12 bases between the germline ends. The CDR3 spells CASSLDGWMDTEAFF. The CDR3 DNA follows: TGTGCCAGCAGCTTGGACGGATGGATGGACACTGAAGCTTTCTTT.

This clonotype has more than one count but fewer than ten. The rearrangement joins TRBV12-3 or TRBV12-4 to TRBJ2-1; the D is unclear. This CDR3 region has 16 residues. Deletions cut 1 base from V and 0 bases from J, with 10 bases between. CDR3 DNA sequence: TGTGCCAGCAGTTTAGTCGGCACGAGCTCCTACAATGAGCAGTTCTTC. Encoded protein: CASSLVGTSSYNEQFF.

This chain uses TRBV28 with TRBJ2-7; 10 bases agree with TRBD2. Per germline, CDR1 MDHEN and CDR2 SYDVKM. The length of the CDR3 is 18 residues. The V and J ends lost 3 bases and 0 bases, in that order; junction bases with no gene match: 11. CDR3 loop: CASSLRTSGRSASYEQYF. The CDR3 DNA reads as TGTGCCAGCAGTTTGAGGACTAGCGGACGCTCCGCCTCCTACGAGCAGTACTTC.

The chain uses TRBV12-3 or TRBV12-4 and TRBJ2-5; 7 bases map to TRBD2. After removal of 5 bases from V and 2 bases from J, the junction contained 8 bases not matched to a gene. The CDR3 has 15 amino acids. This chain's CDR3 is CASSTGLEGQETQYF. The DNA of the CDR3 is TGTGCCAGCAGTACAGGACTAGAAGGGCAAGAGACCCAGTACTTC.

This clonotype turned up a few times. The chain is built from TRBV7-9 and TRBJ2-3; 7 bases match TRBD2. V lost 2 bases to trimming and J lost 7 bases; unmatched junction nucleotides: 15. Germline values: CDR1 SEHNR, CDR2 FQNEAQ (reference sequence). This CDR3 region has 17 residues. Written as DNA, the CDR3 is TGTGCCAGCAGCTTAAACCTCCTAGCGGAAGGCGGGCATACGCAGTATTTT. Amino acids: CASSLNLLAEGGHTQYF. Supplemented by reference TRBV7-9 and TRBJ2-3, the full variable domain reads DTGVSQNPRHKITKRGQNVTFRCDPISEHNRLYWYRQTLGQGPEFLTYFQNEAQLEKSRLLSDRFSAERPKGSFSTLEIQRTEQGDSAMYLCASSLNLLAEGGHTQYFGPGTRLTVL.

CDR3 nucleotide sequence: TGTGCCAGCAGTGAAGGACTAGCGGGCTTCAGGGCCGGGGAGCTGTTTTTT. Translating gives CASSEGLAGFRAGELFF. The J gene is TRBJ2-2, the V gene TRBV2, with 10 bases lining up with TRBD2. The germline V gene encodes CDR1 SNHLY and CDR2 FYNNEI. V was clipped by 1 base and J by 6 bases; unmatched bases: 8. This CDR3 has 17 amino acids.

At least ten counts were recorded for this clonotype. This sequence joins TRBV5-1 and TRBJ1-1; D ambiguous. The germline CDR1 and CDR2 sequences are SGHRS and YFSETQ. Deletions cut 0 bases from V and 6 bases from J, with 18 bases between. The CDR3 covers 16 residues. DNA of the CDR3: TGCGCCAGCAGCTTGGCCAACCTGGGTAAGGAGTCTGAAGCTTTCTTT. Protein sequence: CASSLANLGKESEAFF.

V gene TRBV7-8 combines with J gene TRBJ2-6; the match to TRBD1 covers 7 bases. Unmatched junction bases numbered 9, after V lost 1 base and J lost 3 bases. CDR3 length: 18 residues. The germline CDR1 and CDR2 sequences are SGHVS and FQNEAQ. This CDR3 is CASSLEGQFVLGANVLTF. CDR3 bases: TGTGCCAGCAGCTTAGAGGGACAGTTTGTACTTGGGGCCAACGTCCTGACTTTC.

CDR3 sequence reads: CASSREGAQPQHF. DNA for the CDR3: TGTGCCAGCAGCCGGGAAGGGGCGCAGCCCCAGCATTTT. The rearrangement joins TRBV27 to TRBJ1-5; weak D call: TRBD1 (5 bases). The CDR3 has 13 residues. Germline V lookup: CDR1 MNHEY, CDR2 SMNVEV (reference sequence). V gave up 6 bases and J gave up 7 bases, with 13 bases separating them.

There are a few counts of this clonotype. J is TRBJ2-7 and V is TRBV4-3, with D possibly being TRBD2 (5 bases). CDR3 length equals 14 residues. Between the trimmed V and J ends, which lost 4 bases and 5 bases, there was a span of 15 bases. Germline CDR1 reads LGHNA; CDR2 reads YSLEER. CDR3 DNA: TGCGCCAGCAGCCCTGGCCGGGGAACACACGAGCAGTACTTC. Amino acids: CASSPGRGTHEQYF.

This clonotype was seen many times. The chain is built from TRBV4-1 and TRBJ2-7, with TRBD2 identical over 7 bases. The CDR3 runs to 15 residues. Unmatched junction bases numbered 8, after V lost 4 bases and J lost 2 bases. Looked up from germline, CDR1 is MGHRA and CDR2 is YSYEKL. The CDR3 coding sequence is TGCGCCAGCAGCCCTGGGGCGGGAGTTACCTACGAGCAGTACTTC. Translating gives CASSPGAGVTYEQYF.

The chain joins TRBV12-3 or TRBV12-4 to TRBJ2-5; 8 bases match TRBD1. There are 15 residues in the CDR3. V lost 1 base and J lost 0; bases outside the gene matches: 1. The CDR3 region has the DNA TGTGCCAGCAGTTTAGACAGGGGGTACCAAGAGACCCAGTACTTC. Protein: CASSLDRGYQETQYF.

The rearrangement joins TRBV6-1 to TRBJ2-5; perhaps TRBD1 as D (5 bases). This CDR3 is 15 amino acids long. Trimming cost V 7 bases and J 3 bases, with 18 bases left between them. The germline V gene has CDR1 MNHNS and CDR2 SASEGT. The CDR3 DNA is TGTGCCAGCAAAGGGGTAGGGGCCATCAAAGAGACCCAGTACTTC. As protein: CASKGVGAIKETQYF.